This entry is about one T cell receptor beta chain. No antigen is known for it. This PCR relied on a set of 60 Vbeta primers and 13 Jbeta primers. Sequencing was performed with immunoSEQ multiplex PCR; in TCRdb, only in-frame clones are kept and a portion is missing. This table holds around 150,000 clones, over 65% found once. This specimen belongs to a study of cytomegalovirus exposure and HLA in healthy donors. Findings of the study overall: Beyond CMV serostatus, there was no information to go on about immune exposure.

This TCR was recovered from a woman in her 40s in good health and CMV-seropositive. The sample comprised PBMCs.

CDR3 residues: CASKRGGTYGYTF. CDR3 DNA: TGTGCCAGCAAAAGGGGGGGGACCTATGGCTACACCTTC. This rearrangement joins TRBV6-6 to TRBJ1-2, with D possibly being TRBD1 (6 bases). Germline V gene data show CDR1 as MNHNY and CDR2 as SVGAGI (reference sequence). Trimming removed 7 bases from V and 4 bases from J, with 13 bases in between. This CDR3 is built from 13 residues.